Listed below are T cell receptor beta chains from one sample, sequenced in a study of shared clonotypes between healthy human individuals. Clones were sequenced by immunoSEQ multiplex PCR, and TCRdb holds only the in-frame ones, with some missing. The sample yields about 510,000 clones, approximately 85% seen once. Material: PBMCs. The source is a woman aged 40 to 50 in good health. Some clones in this sample may be carry-over from other donors' samples. The CDR3 runs from the conserved cysteine through the conserved F or W. Fields, in order: D gene, J gene, clone size, V gene, CDR3 protein, CDR3 DNA. The D gene is left open where the match is weak. Clone size is shown for a subset of rows, as once, few, many or a class of expanded clone.

TRBD1 TRBJ2-3 - TRBV10-2 CASMGPKGAGTDTQYF TGCGCCAGCATGGGGCCCAAGGGGGCTGGGACAGATACGCAGTATTTT
- TRBJ2-2 - TRBV10-3 CAIRPDLLRDRVLGELFF TGTGCCATCCGCCCGGACCTTTTAAGGGATCGGGTGCTTGGGGAGCTGTTTTTT
- TRBJ2-7 - TRBV5-5 CASSGTQVYEQYF TGTGCCAGCAGCGGTACACAGGTTTACGAGCAGTACTTC
- TRBJ2-3 - TRBV2 CASNLGGITDTQYF TGTGCCAGCAACCTGGGGGGAATCACAGATACGCAGTATTTT
TRBD1 TRBJ1-2 - TRBV27 CASSLRTGNYGYTF TGTGCCAGCAGTTTACGGACAGGGAACTATGGCTACACCTTC
- TRBJ1-1 - TRBV30 CAWSVGGGTEAFF TGTGCCTGGAGTGTAGGAGGGGGCACTGAAGCTTTCTTT
- TRBJ1-1 - TRBV6-4 CASSELGQVREVRGAFF TGTGCCAGCAGTGAGTTGGGTCAGGTCAGAGAGGTTCGAGGAGCTTTCTTT
TRBD2 TRBJ2-7 - TRBV19 CASSPGLAGPYEQYF TGTGCCAGTAGTCCGGGACTAGCGGGACCCTACGAGCAGTACTTC
TRBD1 TRBJ1-1 - TRBV28 CASSLGQGFLAEAFF TGTGCCAGCAGTCTGGGACAGGGGTTTCTAGCAGAAGCTTTCTTT
- TRBJ2-6 - TRBV11-2 CASSKGFGSGANVLTF TGTGCCAGCAGCAAAGGGTTTGGATCTGGGGCCAACGTCCTGACTTTC
TRBD2 TRBJ2-1 - TRBV15 CATSRGLAGDNEQFF TGTGCCACCAGCAGAGGACTAGCGGGGGACAATGAGCAGTTCTTC
TRBD2 TRBJ2-7 - TRBV28 CASTERGRLYEQYF TGTGCCAGCACCGAGCGGGGACGCCTCTACGAGCAGTACTTC
- TRBJ2-5 few TRBV5-1 CASSLQETQYF TGCGCCAGCAGCCTTCAAGAGACCCAGTACTTC
TRBD1 TRBJ2-7 - TRBV2 CASKRGQLKVYEQYF TGTGCCAGCAAGAGGGGGCAACTCAAGGTGTACGAGCAGTACTTC
- TRBJ1-4 - TRBV30 CAWSRQSNEKLFF TGTGCCTGGAGTCGACAGTCGAATGAAAAACTGTTTTTT
- TRBJ1-2 - TRBV6-4 CASSRSVFDHGYTF TGTGCCAGCAGCCGATCGGTATTTGATCATGGCTACACCTTC
TRBD2 TRBJ2-7 - TRBV6-1 CASESSGRTHEQYF TGTGCCAGCGAGTCTAGCGGGAGGACCCACGAGCAGTACTTC
- TRBJ1-2 - TRBV2 CASSGHNYGYTF TGTGCCAGCAGTGGGCATAACTATGGCTACACCTTC
- TRBJ2-3 - TRBV29-1 CSVEDRRGVTDTQYF TGCAGCGTTGAAGATAGGCGAGGTGTAACAGATACGCAGTATTTT
- TRBJ2-5 - TRBV4-1 CASSQDRSGGETQYF TGCGCCAGCAGCCAAGATCGGAGCGGAGGAGAGACCCAGTACTTC
TRBD2 TRBJ2-3 - TRBV5-8 CASSQDRGLGADTQYF TGCGCCAGCAGCCAAGATAGGGGACTAGGCGCAGATACGCAGTATTTT
- TRBJ1-5 - TRBV28 CASSGRRRPQHF TGTGCCAGCAGTGGCCGGAGGCGGCCCCAGCATTTT
- TRBJ2-7 - TRBV28 CASAEGISYEQYF TGTGCCAGCGCGGAGGGCATCTCCTACGAGCAGTACTTC
- TRBJ2-3 - TRBV7-2 CASSLGHADTQYF TGTGCCAGCAGCTTAGGTCATGCAGATACGCAGTATTTT
- TRBJ2-1 - TRBV7-8 CASSLTGTLFPEQFF TGTGCCAGCAGCTTAACCGGGACGCTCTTTCCCGAGCAGTTCTTC
- TRBJ2-1 - TRBV10-3 CATEGSGSSYNEQFF TGTGCCACGGAGGGAAGCGGGTCCTCCTACAATGAGCAGTTCTTC
- TRBJ2-3 - TRBV5-1 CASTPQGRGDTQYF TGCGCCAGCACCCCCCAGGGAAGGGGGGATACGCAGTATTTT
- TRBJ2-7 - TRBV13 CASSSSRSYEQYF TGTGCCAGCAGCTCCTCCCGTTCCTACGAGCAGTACTTC
TRBD1 TRBJ2-7 - TRBV5-1 CASSLALGTDSYEQYF TGCGCCAGCAGCTTGGCGCTGGGGACAGACTCCTACGAGCAGTACTTC
- TRBJ2-2 once TRBV18 CASSPRQVVGELFF TGTGCCAGCTCACCGCGACAGGTGGTTGGGGAGCTGTTTTTT
TRBD2 TRBJ2-5 - TRBV19 CASSDGLAGGETQYF TGTGCCAGTAGCGACGGACTAGCGGGAGGGGAGACCCAGTACTTC
TRBD2 TRBJ2-7 - TRBV4-3 CASSQGTSGGGSYEQYF TGCGCCAGCAGCCAAGGGACTAGCGGGGGGGGCTCCTACGAGCAGTACTTC
- TRBJ1-1 - TRBV6-6 CASRDTVGATSTEAFF TGTGCCAGCAGGGATACAGTCGGGGCGACGAGCACTGAAGCTTTCTTT
TRBD2 TRBJ2-5 - TRBV5-1 CASSLRVASGETQYF TGCGCCAGCAGCTTGCGGGTTGCTAGCGGGGAGACCCAGTACTTC
TRBD1 TRBJ1-1 - TRBV4-2 CASSQGGGASGAFF TGTGCCAGCAGCCAAGGAGGGGGCGCATCTGGAGCTTTCTTT
TRBD2 TRBJ2-1 - TRBV6-5 CASNRGRTYNEQFF TGTGCCAGCAATCGCGGGAGGACTTACAATGAGCAGTTCTTC
- TRBJ1-2 - TRBV4-3 CASSQELSSRGVRGGYTF TGCGCCAGCAGCCAAGAACTAAGCTCGCGAGGGGTTCGCGGTGGCTACACCTTC
TRBD2 TRBJ2-7 few TRBV27 CASSGTGTSGFEQYF TGTGCCAGCAGTGGAACCGGGACTAGCGGATTTGAGCAGTACTTC
- TRBJ2-2 many TRBV10-2 CASKKAGTQGGGELFF TGCGCCAGTAAAAAAGCCGGGACACAGGGAGGCGGGGAGCTGTTTTTT
- TRBJ1-2 - TRBV28 CASSTRDGGHYGYTF TGTGCCAGCAGTACGCGGGACGGCGGACACTATGGCTACACCTTC
TRBD1 TRBJ1-1 - TRBV27 CASSWLPGQENTEAFF TGTGCCAGCAGCTGGTTACCGGGACAGGAGAACACTGAAGCTTTCTTT
- TRBJ2-3 - TRBV7-6 CASSNRREFSTDTQYF TGTGCCAGCAGCAACCGCAGAGAATTCTCCACAGATACGCAGTATTTT
TRBD1 TRBJ1-1 once TRBV4-3 CASSHRDRGFFTEAFF TGCGCCAGCAGCCACCGGGACAGGGGTTTTTTCACTGAAGCTTTCTTT
- TRBJ2-7 - TRBV19 CASSGLARYEQYF TGTGCCAGTAGTGGGCTAGCCCGTTACGAGCAGTACTTC
- TRBJ2-7 once TRBV5-4 CASSPNLGTPYEQYF TGTGCCAGCAGCCCCAACCTGGGGACCCCCTACGAGCAGTACTTC
- TRBJ2-1 - TRBV28 CATGAHSYNEQFF TGTGCCACGGGAGCTCACTCCTACAATGAGCAGTTCTTC
- TRBJ2-7 - TRBV10-2 CASSESAYEQYF TGCGCCAGCAGTGAGTCTGCCTACGAGCAGTACTTC
- TRBJ2-1 once TRBV27 CASSFPAGEGGNEQFF TGTGCCAGCAGTTTTCCCGCAGGGGAAGGTGGCAATGAGCAGTTCTTC
- TRBJ2-7 - TRBV27 CASSLSQSNEQYF TGTGCCAGCAGTTTATCACAGTCCAACGAGCAGTACTTC
- TRBJ1-4 - TRBV28 CASSFSGHYATNEKLFF TGTGCCAGCAGTTTCTCAGGCCACTATGCAACTAATGAAAAACTGTTTTTT
TRBD1 TRBJ2-7 - TRBV15 CATSPEPTGNHEQYF TGTGCCACCAGCCCGGAGCCGACAGGGAACCACGAGCAGTACTTC
- TRBJ2-1 - TRBV7-2 CASSLGWARQNEQFF TGTGCCAGCAGCTTAGGGTGGGCGCGGCAAAATGAGCAGTTCTTC
- TRBJ2-1 - TRBV28 CASNPGNEQFF TGTGCCAGCAATCCAGGGAATGAGCAGTTCTTC
TRBD2 TRBJ2-2 - TRBV19 CASSKTSGINTGELFF TGTGCCAGTAGTAAGACTAGCGGGATTAACACCGGGGAGCTGTTTTTT
- TRBJ2-1 - TRBV7-9 CASSRMAAAYSFEQFF TGTGCCAGCAGCAGAATGGCGGCCGCCTATTCGTTTGAGCAGTTCTTC
- TRBJ2-7 - TRBV6-5 CASSYSLDTRYEQYF TGTGCCAGCAGTTACTCTCTGGACACCCGGTACGAGCAGTACTTC
TRBD1 TRBJ1-4 - TRBV4-2 CASSRRQGAGEKLFF TGTGCCAGCAGCCGACGACAGGGGGCGGGTGAAAAACTGTTTTTT
TRBD2 TRBJ2-1 few TRBV7-6 CASSLTGLAAYNEQFF TGTGCCAGCAGCCTAACGGGACTAGCGGCCTACAATGAGCAGTTCTTC
- TRBJ2-1 - TRBV2 CASSELVEAPGRSEFF TGTGCCAGCAGTGAGTTGGTTGAGGCGCCCGGTAGGAGTGAGTTCTTC
- TRBJ1-1 few TRBV29-1 CSVGVGGLNTEAFF TGCAGCGTTGGGGTAGGTGGATTGAACACTGAAGCTTTCTTT